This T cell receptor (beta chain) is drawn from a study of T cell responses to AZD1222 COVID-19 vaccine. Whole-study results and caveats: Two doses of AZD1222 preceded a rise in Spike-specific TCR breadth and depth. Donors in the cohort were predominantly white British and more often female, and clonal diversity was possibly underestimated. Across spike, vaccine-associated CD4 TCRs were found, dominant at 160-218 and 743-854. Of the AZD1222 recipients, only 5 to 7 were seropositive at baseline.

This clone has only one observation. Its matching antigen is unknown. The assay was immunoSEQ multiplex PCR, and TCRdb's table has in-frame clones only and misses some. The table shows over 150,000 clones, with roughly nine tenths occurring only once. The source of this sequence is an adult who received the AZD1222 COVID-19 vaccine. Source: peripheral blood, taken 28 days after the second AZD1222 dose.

DNA of the CDR3: TGTGCCAGTAGTATAGGGACTAGCGGGGACAATGAGCAGTTCTTC. Its protein product is CASSIGTSGDNEQFF. The genes are TRBV19 and TRBJ2-1; 12 bases match TRBD2. Germline loops: CDR1 LNHDA, CDR2 SQIVND (reference sequence). The CDR3 has 15 amino acids. J gave up 5 bases and V 1 base, and 0 bases lay outside the gene matches.